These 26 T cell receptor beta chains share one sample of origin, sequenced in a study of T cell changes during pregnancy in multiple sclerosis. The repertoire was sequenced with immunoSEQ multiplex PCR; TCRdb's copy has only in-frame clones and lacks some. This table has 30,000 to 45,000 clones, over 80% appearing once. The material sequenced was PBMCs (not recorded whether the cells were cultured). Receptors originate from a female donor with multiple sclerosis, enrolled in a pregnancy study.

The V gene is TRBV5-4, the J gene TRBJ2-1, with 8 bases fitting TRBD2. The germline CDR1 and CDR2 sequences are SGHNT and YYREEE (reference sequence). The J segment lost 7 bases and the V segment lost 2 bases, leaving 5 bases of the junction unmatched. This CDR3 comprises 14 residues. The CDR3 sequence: CASSFREGLNEQFF. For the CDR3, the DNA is TGTGCCAGCAGCTTCCGGGAGGGCCTAAATGAGCAGTTCTTC.

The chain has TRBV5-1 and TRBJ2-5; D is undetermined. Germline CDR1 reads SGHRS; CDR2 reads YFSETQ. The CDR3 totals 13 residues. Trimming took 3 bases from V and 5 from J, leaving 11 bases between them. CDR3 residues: CASSYLEVETQYF. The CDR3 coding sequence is TGCGCCAGCAGCTACCTAGAGGTTGAGACCCAGTACTTC.

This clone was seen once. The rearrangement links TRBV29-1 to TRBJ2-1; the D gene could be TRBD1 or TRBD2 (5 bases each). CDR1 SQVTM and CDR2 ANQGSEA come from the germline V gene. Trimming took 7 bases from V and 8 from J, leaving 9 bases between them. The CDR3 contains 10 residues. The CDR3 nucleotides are TGCAGCGCCGGGGACGATGAGCAGTTCTTC. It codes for CSAGDDEQFF.

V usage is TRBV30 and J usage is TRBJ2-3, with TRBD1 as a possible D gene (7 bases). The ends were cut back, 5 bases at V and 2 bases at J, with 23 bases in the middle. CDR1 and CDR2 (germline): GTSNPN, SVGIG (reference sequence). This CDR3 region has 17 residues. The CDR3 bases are TGTGCCTGGGGGAGGAAAGAGGGGGCATATTACACAGATACGCAGTATTTT. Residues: CAWGRKEGAYYTDTQYF.

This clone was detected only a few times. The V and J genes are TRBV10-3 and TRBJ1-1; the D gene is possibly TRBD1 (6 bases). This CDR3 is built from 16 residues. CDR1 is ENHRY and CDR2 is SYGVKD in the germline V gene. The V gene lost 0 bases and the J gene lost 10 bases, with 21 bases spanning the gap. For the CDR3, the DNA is TGTGCCATCAGTGAGTCTAATGGCAGGGGCGCACTCGGAGCTTTCTTT. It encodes CAISESNGRGALGAFF.

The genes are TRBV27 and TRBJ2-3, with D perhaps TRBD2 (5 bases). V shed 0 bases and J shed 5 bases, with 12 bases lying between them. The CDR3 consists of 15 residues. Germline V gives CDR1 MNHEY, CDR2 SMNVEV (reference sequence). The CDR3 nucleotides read TGTGCCAGCAGTTTATCGGCTAGCTCGGGAGATACGCAGTATTTT. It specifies CASSLSASSGDTQYF.

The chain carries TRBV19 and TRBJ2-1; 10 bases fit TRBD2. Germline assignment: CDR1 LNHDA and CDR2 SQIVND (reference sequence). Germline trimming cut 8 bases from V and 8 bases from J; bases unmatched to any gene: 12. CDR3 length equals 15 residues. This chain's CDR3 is CASGAGGPGRDEQFF. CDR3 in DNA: TGTGCCAGTGGAGCGGGAGGGCCGGGTAGGGATGAGCAGTTCTTC.

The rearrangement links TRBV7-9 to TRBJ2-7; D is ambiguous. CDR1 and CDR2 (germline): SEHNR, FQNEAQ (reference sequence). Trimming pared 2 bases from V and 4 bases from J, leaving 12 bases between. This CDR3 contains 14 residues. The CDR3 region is CASSLLRQNYEQYF. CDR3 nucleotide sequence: TGTGCCAGCAGCTTACTTCGGCAGAATTACGAGCAGTACTTC.

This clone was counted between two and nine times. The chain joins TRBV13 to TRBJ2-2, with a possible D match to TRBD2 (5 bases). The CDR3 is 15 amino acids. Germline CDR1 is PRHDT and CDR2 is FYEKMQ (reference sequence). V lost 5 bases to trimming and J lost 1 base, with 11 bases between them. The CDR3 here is CASSHEGGNTGELFF. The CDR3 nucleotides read TGTGCCAGCAGCCATGAAGGAGGGAACACCGGGGAGCTGTTTTTT.

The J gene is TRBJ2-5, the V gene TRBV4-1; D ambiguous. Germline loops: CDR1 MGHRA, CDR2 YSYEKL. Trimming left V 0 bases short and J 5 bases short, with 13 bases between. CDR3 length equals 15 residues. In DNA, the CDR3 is TGCGCCAGCAGCCAAGATCTTTCCGGGCGGGAGACCCAGTACTTC. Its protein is CASSQDLSGRETQYF.

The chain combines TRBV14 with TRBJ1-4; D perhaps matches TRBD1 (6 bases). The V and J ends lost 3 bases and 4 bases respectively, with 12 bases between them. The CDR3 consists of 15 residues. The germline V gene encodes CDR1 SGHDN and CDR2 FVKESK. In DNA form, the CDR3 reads TGTGCCAGCAGCCAGGACAGTTTCTTTAATGAAAAACTGTTTTTT. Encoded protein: CASSQDSFFNEKLFF.

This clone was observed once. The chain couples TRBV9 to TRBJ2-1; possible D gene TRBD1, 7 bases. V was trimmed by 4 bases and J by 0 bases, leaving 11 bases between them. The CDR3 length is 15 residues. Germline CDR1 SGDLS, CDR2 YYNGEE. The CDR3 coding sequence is TGTGCCAGCAGCCCTCAGGGGGGCTCCTACAATGAGCAGTTCTTC. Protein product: CASSPQGGSYNEQFF.

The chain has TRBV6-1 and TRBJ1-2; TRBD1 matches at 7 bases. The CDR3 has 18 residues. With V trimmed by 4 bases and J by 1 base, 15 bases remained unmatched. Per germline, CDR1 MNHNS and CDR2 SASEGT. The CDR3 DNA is TGTGCCAGCAGTGGGCTCGGGACAGCCACACTCCTTAACTATGGCTACACCTTC. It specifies CASSGLGTATLLNYGYTF.

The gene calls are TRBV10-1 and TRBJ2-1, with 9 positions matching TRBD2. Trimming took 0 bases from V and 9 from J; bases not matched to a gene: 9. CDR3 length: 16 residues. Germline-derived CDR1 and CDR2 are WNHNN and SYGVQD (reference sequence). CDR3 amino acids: CASSESGVAGEGEQFF. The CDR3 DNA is TGCGCCAGCAGTGAGTCGGGGGTAGCGGGAGAAGGTGAGCAGTTCTTC.

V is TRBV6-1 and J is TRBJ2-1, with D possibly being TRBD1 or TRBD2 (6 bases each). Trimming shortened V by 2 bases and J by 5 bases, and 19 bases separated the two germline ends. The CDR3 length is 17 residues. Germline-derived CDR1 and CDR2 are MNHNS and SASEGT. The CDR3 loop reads CASSEHSRGTPHNEQFF. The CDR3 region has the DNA TGTGCCAGCAGTGAACACTCCCGCGGGACACCCCACAATGAGCAGTTCTTC.

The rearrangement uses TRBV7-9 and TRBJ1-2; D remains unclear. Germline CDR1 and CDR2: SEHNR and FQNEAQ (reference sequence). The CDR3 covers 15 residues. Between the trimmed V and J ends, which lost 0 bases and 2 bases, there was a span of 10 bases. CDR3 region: CASSLAEGRNYGYTF. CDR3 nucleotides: TGTGCCAGCAGCTTAGCTGAGGGAAGGAACTATGGCTACACCTTC.

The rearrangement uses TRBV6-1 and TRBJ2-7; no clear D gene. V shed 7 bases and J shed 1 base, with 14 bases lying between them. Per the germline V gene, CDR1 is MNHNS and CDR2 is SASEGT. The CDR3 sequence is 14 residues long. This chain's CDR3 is CASILDATSYEQYF. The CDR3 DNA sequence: TGTGCCAGCATCCTCGATGCGACATCCTACGAGCAGTACTTC.

DNA for the CDR3: TGTGCCTGGAGTGTTAGCGGGACAGATTACTATGGCTACACCTTC. This encodes CAWSVSGTDYYGYTF. This chain links TRBV30 with TRBJ1-2; 7 nucleotides agree with TRBD1. Germline CDR1 is GTSNPN and CDR2 is SVGIG (reference sequence). The V and J ends lost 0 bases and 3 bases, in that order; junction bases with no gene match: 7. CDR3 length: 15 amino acids.

The CDR3 DNA sequence: TGTGCCATCAGTGAGAGTGAGAATTTCTACAATGAGCAGTTCTTC. Protein: CAISESENFYNEQFF. V is TRBV10-3 and J is TRBJ2-1, with D hard to call. The germline V gene has CDR1 ENHRY and CDR2 SYGVKD. There are 15 residues in the CDR3. The germline V and J ends were trimmed by 2 bases and 3 bases, with 11 bases remaining between them.

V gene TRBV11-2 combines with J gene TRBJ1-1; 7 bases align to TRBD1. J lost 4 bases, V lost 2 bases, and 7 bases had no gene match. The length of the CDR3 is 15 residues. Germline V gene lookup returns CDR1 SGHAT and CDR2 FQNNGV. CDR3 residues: CASSLIGGVGTEAFF. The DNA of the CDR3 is TGTGCCAGCAGCTTAATAGGGGGCGTGGGCACTGAAGCTTTCTTT.

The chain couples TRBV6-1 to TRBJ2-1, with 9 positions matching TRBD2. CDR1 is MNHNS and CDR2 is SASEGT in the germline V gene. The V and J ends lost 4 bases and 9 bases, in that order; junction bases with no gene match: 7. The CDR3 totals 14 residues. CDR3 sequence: CASSVAGGLSEQFF. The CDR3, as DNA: TGTGCCAGCAGTGTCGCGGGGGGGCTGAGTGAGCAGTTCTTC.

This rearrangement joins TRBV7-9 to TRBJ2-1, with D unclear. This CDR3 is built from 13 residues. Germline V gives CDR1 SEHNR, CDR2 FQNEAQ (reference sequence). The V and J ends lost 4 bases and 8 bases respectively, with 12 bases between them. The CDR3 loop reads CASSSWADDEQFF. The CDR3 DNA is TGTGCCAGCAGCTCCTGGGCGGACGATGAGCAGTTCTTC.

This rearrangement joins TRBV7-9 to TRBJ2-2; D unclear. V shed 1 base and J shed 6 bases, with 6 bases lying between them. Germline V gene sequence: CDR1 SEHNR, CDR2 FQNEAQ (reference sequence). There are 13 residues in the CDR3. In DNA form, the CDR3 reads TGTGCCAGCAGCTTAGGGGCGTCCGGGGAGCTGTTTTTT. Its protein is CASSLGASGELFF.

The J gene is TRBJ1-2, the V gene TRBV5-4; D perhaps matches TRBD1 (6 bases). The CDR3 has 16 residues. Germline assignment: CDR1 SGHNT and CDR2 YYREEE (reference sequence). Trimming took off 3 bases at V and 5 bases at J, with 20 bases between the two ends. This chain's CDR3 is CASSYLTRTADYGYTF. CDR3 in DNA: TGTGCCAGCAGCTATCTGACCCGGACAGCTGATTATGGCTACACCTTC.

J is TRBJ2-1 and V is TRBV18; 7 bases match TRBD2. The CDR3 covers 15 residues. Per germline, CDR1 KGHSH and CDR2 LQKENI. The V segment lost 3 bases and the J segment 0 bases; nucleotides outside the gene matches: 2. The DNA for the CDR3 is TGTGCCAGCTCACCCGGGGAGGGCTCCTACAATGAGCAGTTCTTC. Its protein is CASSPGEGSYNEQFF.

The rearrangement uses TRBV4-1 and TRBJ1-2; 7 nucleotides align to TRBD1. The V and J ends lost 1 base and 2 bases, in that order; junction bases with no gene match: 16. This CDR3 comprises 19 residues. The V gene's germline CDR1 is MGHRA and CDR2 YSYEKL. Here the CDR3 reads CASSQVGERRDRANYGYTF. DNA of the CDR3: TGCGCCAGCAGCCAAGTTGGGGAGCGGAGAGACAGGGCGAACTATGGCTACACCTTC.